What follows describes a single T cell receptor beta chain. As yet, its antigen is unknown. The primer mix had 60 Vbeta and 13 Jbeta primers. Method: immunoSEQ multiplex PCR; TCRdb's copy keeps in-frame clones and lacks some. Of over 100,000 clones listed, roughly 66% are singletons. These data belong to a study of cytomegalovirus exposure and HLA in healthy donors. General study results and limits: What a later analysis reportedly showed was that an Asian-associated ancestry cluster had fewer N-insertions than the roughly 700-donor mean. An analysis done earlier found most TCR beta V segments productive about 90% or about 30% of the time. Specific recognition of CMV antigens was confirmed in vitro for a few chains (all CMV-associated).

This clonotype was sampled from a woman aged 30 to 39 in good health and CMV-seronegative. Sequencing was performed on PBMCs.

As DNA, the CDR3 is TGTGCCAGCACGCGGGAGAGGGAAGAGACCCAGTACTTC. It translates to CASTREREETQYF. The chain couples TRBV2 to TRBJ2-5; TRBD2 agrees at 7 bases. J gave up 3 bases and V 7 bases, and 5 bases lay outside the gene matches. The CDR3 spans 13 residues. CDR1 is SNHLY and CDR2 is FYNNEI in the germline V gene.